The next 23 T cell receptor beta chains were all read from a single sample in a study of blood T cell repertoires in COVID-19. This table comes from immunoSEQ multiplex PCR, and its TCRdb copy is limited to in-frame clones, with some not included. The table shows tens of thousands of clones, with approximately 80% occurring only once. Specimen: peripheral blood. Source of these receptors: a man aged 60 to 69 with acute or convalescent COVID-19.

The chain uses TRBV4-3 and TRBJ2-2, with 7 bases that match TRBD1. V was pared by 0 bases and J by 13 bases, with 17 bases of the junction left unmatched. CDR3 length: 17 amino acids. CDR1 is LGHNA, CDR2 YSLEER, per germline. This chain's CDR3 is CASSQDLETGPIIGLFF. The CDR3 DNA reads TGCGCCAGCAGCCAAGATTTAGAGACAGGGCCTATTATTGGGCTGTTTTTT.

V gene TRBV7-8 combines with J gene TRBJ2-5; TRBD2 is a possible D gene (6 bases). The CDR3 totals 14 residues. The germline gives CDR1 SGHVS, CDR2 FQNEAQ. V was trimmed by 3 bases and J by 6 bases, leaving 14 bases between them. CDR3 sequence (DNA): TGTGCCAGCAGCTTGACGGGGGACGTAAAGACCCAGTACTTC. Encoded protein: CASSLTGDVKTQYF.

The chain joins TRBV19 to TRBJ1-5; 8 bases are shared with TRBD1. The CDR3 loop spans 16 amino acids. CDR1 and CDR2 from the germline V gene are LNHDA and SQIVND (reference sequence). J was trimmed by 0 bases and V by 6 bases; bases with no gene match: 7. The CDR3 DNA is TGTGCCAGTAGAGGACAGGGCGACTTTAGCAATCAGCCCCAGCATTTT. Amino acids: CASRGQGDFSNQPQHF.

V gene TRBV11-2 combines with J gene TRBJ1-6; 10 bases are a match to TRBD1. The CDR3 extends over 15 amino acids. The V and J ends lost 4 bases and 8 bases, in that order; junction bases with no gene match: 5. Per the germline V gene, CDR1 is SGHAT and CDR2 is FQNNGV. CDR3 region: CASSYTGQGYSPLHF. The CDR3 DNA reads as TGTGCCAGCAGCTATACGGGACAGGGGTATTCACCCCTCCACTTT.

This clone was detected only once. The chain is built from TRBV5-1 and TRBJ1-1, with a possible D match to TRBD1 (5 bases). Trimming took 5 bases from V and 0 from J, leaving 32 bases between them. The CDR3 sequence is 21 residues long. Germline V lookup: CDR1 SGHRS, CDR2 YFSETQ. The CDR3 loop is CASSFGGRSMGRAPMNTEAFF. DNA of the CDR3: TGCGCCAGCAGTTTTGGGGGGAGGTCCATGGGGAGAGCACCCATGAACACTGAAGCTTTCTTT. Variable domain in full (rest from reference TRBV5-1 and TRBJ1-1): KAGVTQTPRYLIKTRGQQVTLSCSPISGHRSVSWYQQTPGQGLQFLFEYFSETQRNKGNFPGRFSGRQFSNSRSEMNVSTLELGDSALYLCASSFGGRSMGRAPMNTEAFFGQGTRLTVV.

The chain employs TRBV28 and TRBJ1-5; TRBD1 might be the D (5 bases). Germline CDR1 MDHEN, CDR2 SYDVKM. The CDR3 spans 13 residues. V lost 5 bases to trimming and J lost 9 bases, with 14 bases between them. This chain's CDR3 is CASSTRIRGPQHF. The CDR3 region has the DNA TGTGCCAGCAGTACCAGGATAAGGGGGCCCCAGCATTTT.

DNA of the CDR3: TGTGCCAGCAGCCTCAGGGGCGCAATGAACACTGAAGCTTTCTTT. Translation gives CASSLRGAMNTEAFF. This chain joins TRBV11-2 and TRBJ1-1, with D possibly matching TRBD1 (6 bases). V lost 5 bases and J 0 bases, leaving 13 bases between the germline ends. This CDR3 comprises 15 residues. CDR1 is SGHAT and CDR2 is FQNNGV in the germline V gene.

Here the CDR3 DNA reads TGTGCCAGCAGTGGTCGACAGGGCAATCAGCCCCAGCATTTT. This encodes CASSGRQGNQPQHF. The chain has TRBV25-1 and TRBJ1-5; D is possibly TRBD1 (6 bases). Germline CDR1 MGHDK, CDR2 SYGVNS. Trimming shortened V by 4 bases and J by 2 bases, and 9 bases separated the two germline ends. The CDR3 runs to 14 residues.

CDR3 nucleotide sequence: TGTGCCAGCAATAGACAGGAGAATTCACCCCTCCACTTT. Translation: CASNRQENSPLHF. The V gene is TRBV2, the J gene TRBJ1-6; tentatively, D is TRBD1 (6 bases). The CDR3 length is 13 residues. With 7 bases removed from V and 7 bases from J, the gap between germline ends came to 11 bases. CDR1 and CDR2 (germline): SNHLY, FYNNEI.

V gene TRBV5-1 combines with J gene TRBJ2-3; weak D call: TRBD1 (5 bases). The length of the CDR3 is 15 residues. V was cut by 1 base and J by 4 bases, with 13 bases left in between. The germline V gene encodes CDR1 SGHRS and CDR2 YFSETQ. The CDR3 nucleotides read TGCGCCAGCAGCTTGACCCCAGACAGTCCAGATACGCAGTATTTT. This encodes CASSLTPDSPDTQYF.

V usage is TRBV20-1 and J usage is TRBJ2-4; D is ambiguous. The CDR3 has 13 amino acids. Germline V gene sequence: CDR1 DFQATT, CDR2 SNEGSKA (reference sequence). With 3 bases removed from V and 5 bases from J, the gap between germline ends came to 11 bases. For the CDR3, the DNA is TGCAGTGCTAGTTTCGGTGTCCAAAACATTCAGTACTTC. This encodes CSASFGVQNIQYF.

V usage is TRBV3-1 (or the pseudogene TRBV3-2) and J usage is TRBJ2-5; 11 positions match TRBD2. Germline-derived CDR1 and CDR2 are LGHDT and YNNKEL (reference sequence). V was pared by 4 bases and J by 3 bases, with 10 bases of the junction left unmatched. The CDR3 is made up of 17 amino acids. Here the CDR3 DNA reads TGTGCCAGCAGCCGCCAAGGTTCTAGCGGGGGGAAAGAGACCCAGTACTTC. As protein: CASSRQGSSGGKETQYF.

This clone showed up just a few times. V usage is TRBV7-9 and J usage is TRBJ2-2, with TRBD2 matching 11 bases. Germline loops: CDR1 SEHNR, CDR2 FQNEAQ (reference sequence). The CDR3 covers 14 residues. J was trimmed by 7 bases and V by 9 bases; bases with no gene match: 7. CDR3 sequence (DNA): TGTGCCAGTCCTTCGGGACTAGCGGTCGGGGAGCTGTTTTTT. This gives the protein CASPSGLAVGELFF.

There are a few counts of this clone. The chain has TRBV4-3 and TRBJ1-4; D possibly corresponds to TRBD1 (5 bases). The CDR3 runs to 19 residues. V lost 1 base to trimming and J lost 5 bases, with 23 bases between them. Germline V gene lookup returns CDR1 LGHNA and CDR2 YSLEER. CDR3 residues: CASSQGRQGPASRNEKLFF. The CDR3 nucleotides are TGCGCCAGCAGCCAAGGCCGGCAGGGTCCGGCTTCGCGGAATGAAAAACTGTTTTTT.

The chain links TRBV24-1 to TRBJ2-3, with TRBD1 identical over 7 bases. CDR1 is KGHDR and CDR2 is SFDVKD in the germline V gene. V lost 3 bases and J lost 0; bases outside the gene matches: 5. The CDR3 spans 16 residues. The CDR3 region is CATSDPGTASTDTQYF. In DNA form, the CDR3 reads TGTGCCACCAGTGATCCCGGGACAGCTAGCACAGATACGCAGTATTTT.

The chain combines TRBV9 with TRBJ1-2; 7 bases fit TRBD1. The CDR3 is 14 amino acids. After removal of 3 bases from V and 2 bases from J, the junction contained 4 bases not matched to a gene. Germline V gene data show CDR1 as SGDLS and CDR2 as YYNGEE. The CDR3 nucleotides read TGTGCCAGCAGCGAGAGGGGGCGGAACTATGGCTACACCTTC. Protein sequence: CASSERGRNYGYTF.

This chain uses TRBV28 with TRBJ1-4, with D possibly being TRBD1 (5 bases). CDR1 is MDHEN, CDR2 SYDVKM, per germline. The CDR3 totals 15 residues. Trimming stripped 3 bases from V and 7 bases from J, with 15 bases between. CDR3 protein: CASSFAGRVREKLFF. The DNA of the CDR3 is TGTGCCAGCAGTTTTGCCGGCAGGGTGCGTGAAAAACTGTTTTTT.

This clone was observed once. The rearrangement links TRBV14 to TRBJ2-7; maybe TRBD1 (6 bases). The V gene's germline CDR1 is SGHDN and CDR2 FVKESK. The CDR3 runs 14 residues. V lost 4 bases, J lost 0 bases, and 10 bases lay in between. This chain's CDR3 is CASSPDRSSYEQYF. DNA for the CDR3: TGTGCCAGCAGCCCCGACAGGAGCTCCTACGAGCAGTACTTC.

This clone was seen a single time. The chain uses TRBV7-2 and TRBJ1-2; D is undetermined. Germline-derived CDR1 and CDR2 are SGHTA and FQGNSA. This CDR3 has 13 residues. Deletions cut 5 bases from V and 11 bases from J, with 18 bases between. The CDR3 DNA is TGTGCCAGCAGCCCTAGTCCCCAACAAGGTTACACCTTC. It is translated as CASSPSPQQGYTF. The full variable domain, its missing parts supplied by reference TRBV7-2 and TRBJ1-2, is GAGVSQSPSNKVTEKGKDVELRCDPISGHTALYWYRQSLGQGLEFLIYFQGNSAPDKSGLPSDRFSAERTGGSVSTLTIQRTQQEDSAVYLCASSPSPQQGYTFGSGTRLTVV.

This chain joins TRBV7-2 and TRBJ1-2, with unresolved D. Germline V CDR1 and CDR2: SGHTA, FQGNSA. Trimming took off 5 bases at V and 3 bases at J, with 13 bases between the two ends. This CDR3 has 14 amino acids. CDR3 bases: TGTGCCAGCAGCCAGAAACAGACGGACTATGGCTACACCTTC. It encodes CASSQKQTDYGYTF.

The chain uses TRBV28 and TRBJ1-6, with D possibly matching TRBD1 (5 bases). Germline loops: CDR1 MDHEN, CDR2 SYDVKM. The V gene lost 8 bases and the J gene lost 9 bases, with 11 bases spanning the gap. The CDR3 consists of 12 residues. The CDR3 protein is CASLLQGSPLHF. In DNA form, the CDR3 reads TGTGCCAGCTTACTCCAGGGTTCACCCCTCCACTTT. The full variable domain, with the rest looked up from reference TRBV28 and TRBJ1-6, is DVKVTQSSRYLVKRTGEKVFLECVQDMDHENMFWYRQDPGLGLRLIYFSYDVKMKEKGDIPEGYSVSREKKERFSLILESASTNQTSMYLCASLLQGSPLHFGNGTRLTVT.

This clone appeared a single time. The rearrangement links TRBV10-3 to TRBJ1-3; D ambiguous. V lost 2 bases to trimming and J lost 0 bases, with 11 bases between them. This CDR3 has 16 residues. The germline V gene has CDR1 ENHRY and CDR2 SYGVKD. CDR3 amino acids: CAISEGEWGSGNTIYF. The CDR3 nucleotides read TGTGCCATCAGTGAGGGGGAGTGGGGCTCTGGAAACACCATATATTTT.

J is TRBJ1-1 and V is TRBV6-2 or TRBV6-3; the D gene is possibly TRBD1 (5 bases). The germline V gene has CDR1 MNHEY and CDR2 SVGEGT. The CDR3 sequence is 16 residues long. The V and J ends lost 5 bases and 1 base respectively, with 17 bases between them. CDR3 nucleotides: TGTGCCAGCAGTCTTTCCTTCAGGGCAGGGAACACTGAAGCTTTCTTT. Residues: CASSLSFRAGNTEAFF.